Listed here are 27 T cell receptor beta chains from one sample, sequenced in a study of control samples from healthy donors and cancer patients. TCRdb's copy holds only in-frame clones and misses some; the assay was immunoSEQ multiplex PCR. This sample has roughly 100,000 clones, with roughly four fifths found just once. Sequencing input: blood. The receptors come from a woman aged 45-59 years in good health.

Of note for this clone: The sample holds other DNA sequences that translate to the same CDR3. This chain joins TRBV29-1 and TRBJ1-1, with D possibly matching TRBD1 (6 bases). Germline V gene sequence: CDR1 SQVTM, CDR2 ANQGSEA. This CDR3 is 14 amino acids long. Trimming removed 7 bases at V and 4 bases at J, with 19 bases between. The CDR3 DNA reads TGCAGCGCAAAAGGGGGGGGCGGGAGCACTGAAGCTTTCTTT. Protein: CSAKGGGGSTEAFF.

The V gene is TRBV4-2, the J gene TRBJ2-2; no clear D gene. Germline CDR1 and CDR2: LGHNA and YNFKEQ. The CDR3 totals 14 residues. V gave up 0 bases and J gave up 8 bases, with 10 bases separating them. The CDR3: CASSQEGSVGELFF. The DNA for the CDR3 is TGTGCCAGCAGCCAAGAGGGATCGGTGGGGGAGCTGTTTTTT.

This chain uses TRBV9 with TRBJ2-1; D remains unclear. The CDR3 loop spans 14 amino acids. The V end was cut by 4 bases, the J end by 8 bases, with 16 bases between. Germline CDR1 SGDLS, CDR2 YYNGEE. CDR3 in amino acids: CASSPDPVGHEQFF. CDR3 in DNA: TGTGCCAGCAGCCCGGACCCCGTCGGACATGAGCAGTTCTTC.

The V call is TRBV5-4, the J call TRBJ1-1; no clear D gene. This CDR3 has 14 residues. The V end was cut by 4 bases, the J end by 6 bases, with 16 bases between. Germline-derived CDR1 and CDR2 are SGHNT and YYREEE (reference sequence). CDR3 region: CASSDLQGKAEAFF. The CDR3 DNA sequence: TGTGCCAGCAGCGACCTTCAAGGGAAGGCTGAAGCTTTCTTT.

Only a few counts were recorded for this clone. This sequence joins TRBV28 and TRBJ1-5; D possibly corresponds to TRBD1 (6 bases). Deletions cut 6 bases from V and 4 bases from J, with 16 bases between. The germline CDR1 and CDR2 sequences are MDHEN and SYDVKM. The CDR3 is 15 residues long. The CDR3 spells CASSPTGPLNQPQHF. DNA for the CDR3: TGTGCCAGCAGCCCGACAGGCCCCCTGAATCAGCCCCAGCATTTT.

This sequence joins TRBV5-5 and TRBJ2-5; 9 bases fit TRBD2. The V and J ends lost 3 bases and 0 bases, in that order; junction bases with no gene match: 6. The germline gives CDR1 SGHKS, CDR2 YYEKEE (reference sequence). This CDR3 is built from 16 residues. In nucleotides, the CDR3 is TGTGCCAGCAGCTCTCAGACTAGCGGCTACCAAGAGACCCAGTACTTC. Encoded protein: CASSSQTSGYQETQYF.

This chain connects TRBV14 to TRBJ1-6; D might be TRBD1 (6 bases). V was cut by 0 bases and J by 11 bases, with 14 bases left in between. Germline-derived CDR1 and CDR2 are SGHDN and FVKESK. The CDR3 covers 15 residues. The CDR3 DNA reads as TGTGCCAGCAGCCAAGATCCACAGGGAAGGGCACCCCTCCACTTT. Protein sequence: CASSQDPQGRAPLHF.

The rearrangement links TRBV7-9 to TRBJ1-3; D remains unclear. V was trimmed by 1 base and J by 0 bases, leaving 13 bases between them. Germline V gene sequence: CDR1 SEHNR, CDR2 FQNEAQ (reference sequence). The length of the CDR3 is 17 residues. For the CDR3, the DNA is TGTGCCAGCAGCTTAGACTCAGCGGCAAACTCTGGAAACACCATATATTTT. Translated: CASSLDSAANSGNTIYF.

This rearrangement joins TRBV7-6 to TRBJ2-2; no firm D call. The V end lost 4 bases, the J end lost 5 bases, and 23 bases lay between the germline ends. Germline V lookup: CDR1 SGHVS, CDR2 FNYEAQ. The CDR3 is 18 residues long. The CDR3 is CASSSNLGQLYETGELFF. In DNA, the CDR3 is TGTGCCAGCAGCTCTAACCTTGGCCAGTTGTATGAAACCGGGGAGCTGTTTTTT.

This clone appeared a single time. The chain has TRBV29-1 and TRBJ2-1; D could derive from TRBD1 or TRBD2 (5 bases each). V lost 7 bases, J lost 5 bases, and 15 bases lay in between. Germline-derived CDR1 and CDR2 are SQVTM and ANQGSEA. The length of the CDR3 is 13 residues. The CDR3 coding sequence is TGCAGCGGCCGGGACGGTGCAAACAATGAGCAGTTCTTC. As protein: CSGRDGANNEQFF.

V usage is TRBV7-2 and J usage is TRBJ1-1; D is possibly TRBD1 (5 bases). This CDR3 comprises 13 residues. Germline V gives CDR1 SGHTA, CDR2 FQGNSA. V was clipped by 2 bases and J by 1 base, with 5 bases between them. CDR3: CASSLTGNTEAFF. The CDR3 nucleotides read TGTGCCAGCAGCTTAACAGGGAACACTGAAGCTTTCTTT.

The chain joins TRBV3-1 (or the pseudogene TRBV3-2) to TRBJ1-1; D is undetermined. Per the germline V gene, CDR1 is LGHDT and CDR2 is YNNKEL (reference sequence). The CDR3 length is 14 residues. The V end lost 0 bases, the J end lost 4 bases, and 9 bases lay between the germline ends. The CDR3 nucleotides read TGTGCCAGCAGCCAAGATTGGGGTCTCACTGAAGCTTTCTTT. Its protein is CASSQDWGLTEAFF.

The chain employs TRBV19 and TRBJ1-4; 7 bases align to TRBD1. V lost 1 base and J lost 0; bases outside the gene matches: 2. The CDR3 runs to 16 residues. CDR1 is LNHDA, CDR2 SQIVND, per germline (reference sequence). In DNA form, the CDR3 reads TGTGCCAGTAGTATAGGCGGGACAGCAACTAATGAAAAACTGTTTTTT. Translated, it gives CASSIGGTATNEKLFF.

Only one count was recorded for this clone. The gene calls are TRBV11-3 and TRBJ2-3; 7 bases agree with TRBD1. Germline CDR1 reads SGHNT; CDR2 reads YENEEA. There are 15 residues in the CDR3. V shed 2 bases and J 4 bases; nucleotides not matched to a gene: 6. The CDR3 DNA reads TGTGCCAGCAGCTTACAAGGACAGGACCCAGATACGCAGTATTTT. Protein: CASSLQGQDPDTQYF.

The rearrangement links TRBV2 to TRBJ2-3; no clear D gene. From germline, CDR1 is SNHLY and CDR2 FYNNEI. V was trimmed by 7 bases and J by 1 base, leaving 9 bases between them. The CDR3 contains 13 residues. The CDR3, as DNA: TGTGCCAGCAAGTCTTTCCGCACAGATACGCAGTATTTT. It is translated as CASKSFRTDTQYF.

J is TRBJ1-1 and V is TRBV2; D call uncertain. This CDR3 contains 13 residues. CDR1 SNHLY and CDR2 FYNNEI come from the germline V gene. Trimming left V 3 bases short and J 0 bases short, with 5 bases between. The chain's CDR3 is CASSDILNTEAFF. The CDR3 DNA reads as TGTGCCAGCAGTGACATTCTGAACACTGAAGCTTTCTTT.

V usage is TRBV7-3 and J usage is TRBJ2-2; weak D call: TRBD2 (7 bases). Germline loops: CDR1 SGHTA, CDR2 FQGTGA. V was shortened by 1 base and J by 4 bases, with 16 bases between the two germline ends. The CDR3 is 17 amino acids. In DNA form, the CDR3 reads TGTGCCAGCAGCTTAAGGATGGGGGCTAGCGGCACCGGGGAGCTGTTTTTT. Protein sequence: CASSLRMGASGTGELFF.

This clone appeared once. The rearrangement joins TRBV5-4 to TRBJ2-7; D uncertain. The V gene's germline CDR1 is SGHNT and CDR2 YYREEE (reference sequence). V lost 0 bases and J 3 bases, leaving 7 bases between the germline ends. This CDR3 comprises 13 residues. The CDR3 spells CASSLGRNYEQYF. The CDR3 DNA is TGTGCCAGCAGCTTGGGACGGAACTACGAGCAGTACTTC.

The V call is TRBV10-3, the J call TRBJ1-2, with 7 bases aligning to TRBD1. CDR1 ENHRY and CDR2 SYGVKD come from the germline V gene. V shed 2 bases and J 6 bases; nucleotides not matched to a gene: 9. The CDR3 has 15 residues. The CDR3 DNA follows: TGTGCCATCAGTGAGCGGCAGGGGGTAACTGATGGCTACACCTTC. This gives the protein CAISERQGVTDGYTF.

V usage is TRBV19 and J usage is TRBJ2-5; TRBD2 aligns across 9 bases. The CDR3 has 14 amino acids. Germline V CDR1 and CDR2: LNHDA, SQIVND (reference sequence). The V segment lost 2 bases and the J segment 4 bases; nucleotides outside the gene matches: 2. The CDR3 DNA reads TGTGCCAGTAGTATAAGGCGGGAGGGAGAGACCCAGTACTTC. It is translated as CASSIRREGETQYF.

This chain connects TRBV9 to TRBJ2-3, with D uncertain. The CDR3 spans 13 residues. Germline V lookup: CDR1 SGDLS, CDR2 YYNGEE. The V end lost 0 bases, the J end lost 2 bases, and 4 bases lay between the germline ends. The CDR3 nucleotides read TGTGCCAGCAGCGTAGTGCCCACAGATACGCAGTATTTT. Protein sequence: CASSVVPTDTQYF.

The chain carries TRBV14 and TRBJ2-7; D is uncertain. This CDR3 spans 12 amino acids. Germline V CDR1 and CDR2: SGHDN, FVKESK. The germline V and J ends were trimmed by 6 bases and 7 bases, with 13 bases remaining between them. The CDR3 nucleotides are TGTGCCAGCAGTAGCCCAATGGGTGAGCAGTACTTC. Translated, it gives CASSSPMGEQYF.

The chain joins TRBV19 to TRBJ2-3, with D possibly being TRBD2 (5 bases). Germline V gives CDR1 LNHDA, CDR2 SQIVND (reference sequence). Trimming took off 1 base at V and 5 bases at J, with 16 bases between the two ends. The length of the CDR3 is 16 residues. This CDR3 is CASSIVSTSAGDTQYF. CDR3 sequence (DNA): TGTGCCAGTAGTATAGTTTCGACGTCCGCGGGAGATACGCAGTATTTT.

The CDR3: CASSLGPYNSPLHF. CDR3 nucleotides: TGTGCCAGCAGCTTAGGACCCTATAATTCACCCCTCCACTTT. This chain joins TRBV7-2 and TRBJ1-6, with no clear D. The CDR3 runs to 14 residues. Germline V CDR1 and CDR2: SGHTA, FQGNSA. The V end lost 1 base, the J end lost 2 bases, and 3 bases lay between the germline ends.

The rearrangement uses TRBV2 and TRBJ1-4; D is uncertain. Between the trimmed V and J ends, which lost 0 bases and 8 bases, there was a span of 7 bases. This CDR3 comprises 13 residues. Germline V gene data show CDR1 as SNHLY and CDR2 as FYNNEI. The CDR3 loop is CASSEALWEKLFF. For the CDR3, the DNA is TGTGCCAGCAGTGAAGCGCTGTGGGAAAAACTGTTTTTT.

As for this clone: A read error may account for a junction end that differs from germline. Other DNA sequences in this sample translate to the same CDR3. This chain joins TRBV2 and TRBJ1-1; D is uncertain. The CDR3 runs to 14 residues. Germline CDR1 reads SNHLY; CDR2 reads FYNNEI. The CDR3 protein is CASSVWQSNTEAFF. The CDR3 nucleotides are TGCGCCAGCAGTGTGTGGCAGTCGAACACTGAAGCTTTCTTT.

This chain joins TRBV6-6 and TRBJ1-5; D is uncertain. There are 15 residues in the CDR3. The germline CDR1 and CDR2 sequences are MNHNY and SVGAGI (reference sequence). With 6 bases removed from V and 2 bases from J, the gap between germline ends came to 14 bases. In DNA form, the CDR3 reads TGTGCCAGCAGGACCACTCGAGCGGGCAATCAGCCCCAGCATTTT. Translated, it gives CASRTTRAGNQPQHF.